A single sample is the source of the 4 T cell receptor beta chains below, sequenced in a study of shared clonotypes between healthy human individuals. This table comes from immunoSEQ multiplex PCR, and its TCRdb copy is limited to in-frame clones, with some not included. The repertoire holds approximately 2.3 million clones, with over 90% as singletons. Sequences were obtained from naive CD4+ T cells from PBMCs. As for subset: CD45RA+ positively selected. Every receptor here comes from a man aged 18-30 years in good health. Some clones in this sample may be carry-over from other donors' samples.

The rearrangement joins TRBV4-1 to TRBJ1-2; the match to TRBD1 covers 8 bases. The CDR3 loop spans 15 amino acids. After removal of 2 bases from V and 3 bases from J, the junction contained 5 bases not matched to a gene. The germline V gene has CDR1 MGHRA and CDR2 YSYEKL. CDR3 region: CASSQTGQVYYGYTF. The CDR3 DNA reads TGCGCCAGCAGCCAAACGGGACAGGTGTACTATGGCTACACCTTC.

This clone appeared a few times. The chain carries TRBV5-4 and TRBJ1-1; no clear D gene. This CDR3 comprises 13 residues. The ends were cut back, 5 bases at V and 1 base at J, with 9 bases in the middle. Per the germline V gene, CDR1 is SGHNT and CDR2 is YYREEE (reference sequence). CDR3 bases: TGTGCCAGCAGAGGAGGACCGAACACTGAAGCTTTCTTT. Protein: CASRGGPNTEAFF.

This clone was recorded a few times. CDR3 residues: CASGPDAENTEAFF. DNA for the CDR3: TGTGCTAGTGGACCCGACGCCGAGAACACTGAAGCTTTCTTT. V gene TRBV12-5 combines with J gene TRBJ1-1; D is uncertain. CDR1 is LGHNT, CDR2 FRNRAP, per germline. With 6 bases removed from V and 1 base from J, the gap between germline ends came to 12 bases. The CDR3 is 14 residues long.

The chain employs TRBV18 and TRBJ1-4; TRBD1 agrees at 10 bases. The CDR3 sequence is 15 residues long. Germline V gives CDR1 KGHSH, CDR2 LQKENI. The trim removed 2 bases at V and 5 bases at J, leaving 2 bases unmatched. As DNA, the CDR3 is TGTGCCAGCTCACCAATGGACAGGGGGAATGAAAAACTGTTTTTT. Its translation: CASSPMDRGNEKLFF.